What follows are 21 T cell receptor beta chains derived from one specimen sequenced in a study of OX40 agonist ivuxolimab in advanced cancers. Data came from immunoSEQ multiplex PCR; TCRdb stores just in-frame clones and leaves some out. This table holds more than 75,000 clones, roughly nine tenths found once. The specimen comprised CD4+ or CD8+ T cells sorted from blood, sampled in a trial of the OX40 agonist ivuxolimab. The receptors stem from an adult with an advanced solid tumor such as melanoma, head and neck, liver or kidney cancer.

This clone has just one count. This chain links TRBV5-4 with TRBJ1-1; a possible D gene is TRBD1 (5 bases). CDR1 is SGHNT, CDR2 YYREEE, per germline (reference sequence). V lost 5 bases to trimming and J lost 1 base, with 12 bases between them. The CDR3 is 14 residues long. The CDR3 DNA follows: TGTGCCAGCAGTTCGGGACGGAGGAACACTGAAGCTTTCTTT. Its protein is CASSSGRRNTEAFF. Looking up the rest from reference TRBV5-4 and TRBJ1-1 gives the full variable domain: ETGVTQSPTHLIKTRGQQVTLRCSSQSGHNTVSWYQQALGQGPQFIFQYYREEENGRGNFPPRFSGLQFPNYSSELNVNALELDDSALYLCASSSGRRNTEAFFGQGTRLTVV.

The chain carries TRBV7-2 and TRBJ1-4; D is possibly TRBD1 (5 bases). The ends were cut back, 0 bases at V and 10 bases at J, with 15 bases in the middle. This CDR3 comprises 15 residues. CDR1 and CDR2 (germline): SGHTA, FQGNSA. The CDR3, as DNA: TGTGCCAGCAGCTTAGCGCGGCCCCCGGGGGGAAAACTGTTTTTT. This gives the protein CASSLARPPGGKLFF.

As regards this clone: Relative to the germline gene, one junction end is altered; a read error may explain this. The V and J genes are TRBV7-8 and TRBJ2-3; D call uncertain. Germline CDR1 SGHVS, CDR2 FQNEAQ. CDR3 length: 12 residues. The CDR3 region is CASTLGGDTQYF. The CDR3 bases are TGTGCCAGCACCTTAGGTGGGGATACGCAGTATTTT.

The genes are TRBV27 and TRBJ2-1, with 13 bases that match TRBD2. The germline gives CDR1 MNHEY, CDR2 SMNVEV (reference sequence). This CDR3 is 18 amino acids long. V gave up 6 bases and J gave up 0 bases; unmatched junction bases: 8. The CDR3 reads CASRGLAGDTRSYNEQFF. The DNA of the CDR3 is TGTGCCAGCAGAGGACTAGCGGGAGATACCCGCTCCTACAATGAGCAGTTCTTC.

This sequence joins TRBV10-3 and TRBJ1-2; tentatively, D is TRBD1 (5 bases). Germline CDR1 and CDR2: ENHRY and SYGVKD. The CDR3 sequence is 12 residues long. V was shortened by 4 bases and J by 13 bases, with 16 bases between the two germline ends. The CDR3 bases are TGTGCCATCAGTGGGATAGGGCAGGGTTTCACCTTC. Amino acids: CAISGIGQGFTF.

This clone was seen only a few times. The CDR3 sequence: CASSLEASGRATDTQYF. DNA for the CDR3: TGCGCCAGCAGCTTGGAAGCTAGCGGGAGGGCCACAGATACGCAGTATTTT. V gene TRBV5-1 combines with J gene TRBJ2-3; 12 nucleotides align to TRBD2. V gave up 0 bases and J gave up 2 bases; unmatched junction bases: 4. The germline CDR1 and CDR2 sequences are SGHRS and YFSETQ. This CDR3 spans 17 amino acids.

This CDR3 is CASSVSGNTGELFF. The CDR3 DNA reads TGTGCCAGCAGCGTAAGCGGGAACACCGGGGAGCTGTTTTTT. The V call is TRBV9, the J call TRBJ2-2; tentative D call: TRBD2 (5 bases). The V gene lost 1 base and the J gene lost 1 base, with 5 bases spanning the gap. This CDR3 contains 14 residues. Germline CDR1 and CDR2: SGDLS and YYNGEE.

V gene TRBV4-1 combines with J gene TRBJ2-3; D is undetermined. The CDR3 is 14 amino acids. With 0 bases removed from V and 1 base from J, the gap between germline ends came to 5 bases. From germline, CDR1 is MGHRA and CDR2 YSYEKL. CDR3: CASSQDYGTDTQYF. DNA for the CDR3: TGCGCCAGCAGCCAAGATTATGGCACAGATACGCAGTATTTT.

The chain uses TRBV19 and TRBJ2-6, with no clear D. The CDR3 is 15 amino acids. From germline, CDR1 is LNHDA and CDR2 SQIVND (reference sequence). V was trimmed by 5 bases and J by 0 bases, leaving 8 bases between them. CDR3 nucleotides: TGTGCCAGTAGTGCGACGGGCTCTGGGGCCAACGTCCTGACTTTC. It specifies CASSATGSGANVLTF.

The gene calls are TRBV12-5 and TRBJ1-1; TRBD1 matches 10 bases. Germline V gene sequence: CDR1 LGHNT, CDR2 FRNRAP. The V segment lost 6 bases and the J segment 11 bases; nucleotides outside the gene matches: 9. The CDR3 spans 13 residues. The CDR3 region has the DNA TGTGCTAGTGGATTAGGACAGGGGGAGGTCGCTTTCTTT. Translated: CASGLGQGEVAFF. Using reference TRBV12-5 and TRBJ1-1 for the parts outside the CDR3, the full variable domain is DARVTQTPRHKVTEMGQEVTMRCQPILGHNTVFWYRQTMMQGLELLAYFRNRAPLDDSGMPKDRFSAEMPDATLATLKIQPSEPRDSAVYFCASGLGQGEVAFFGQGTRLTVV.

The J gene is TRBJ2-7, the V gene TRBV19, with TRBD2 as a possible D gene (6 bases). Germline lookup yields CDR1 LNHDA and CDR2 SQIVND (reference sequence). The length of the CDR3 is 14 residues. Trimming shortened V by 7 bases and J by 3 bases, and 16 bases separated the two germline ends. The CDR3 here is CASTREMGSYEQYF. The CDR3 region has the DNA TGTGCCAGTACCCGGGAGATGGGAAGCTACGAGCAGTACTTC.

The chain carries TRBV2 and TRBJ1-5; unclear D gene. The CDR3 spans 14 residues. CDR1 is SNHLY and CDR2 is FYNNEI in the germline V gene. With 1 base removed from V and 11 bases from J, the gap between germline ends came to 15 bases. The CDR3 loop is CASSEGTGPRTQHF. The CDR3 DNA follows: TGTGCCAGCAGTGAAGGGACGGGCCCAAGGACCCAGCATTTT. The whole variable domain, filled in from reference TRBV2 and TRBJ1-5, reads EPEVTQTPSHQVTQMGQEVILRCVPISNHLYFYWYRQILGQKVEFLVSFYNNEISEKSEIFDDQFSVERPDGSNFTLKIRSTKLEDSAMYFCASSEGTGPRTQHFGDGTRLSIL.

The chain recombines TRBV5-1 with TRBJ1-2; no reliable D call. Trimming shortened V by 4 bases and J by 5 bases, and 18 bases separated the two germline ends. Germline V lookup: CDR1 SGHRS, CDR2 YFSETQ. This CDR3 is 15 amino acids long. CDR3 residues: CASSPRQTESYGYTF. The CDR3 DNA reads as TGCGCCAGCAGCCCCCGGCAGACGGAAAGTTATGGCTACACCTTC.

V usage is TRBV9 and J usage is TRBJ1-5; TRBD1 might be the D (5 bases). Trimming took off 0 bases at V and 3 bases at J, with 10 bases between the two ends. Germline V gene lookup returns CDR1 SGDLS and CDR2 YYNGEE. This CDR3 region has 15 residues. DNA of the CDR3: TGTGCCAGCAGCGTAGGAGTAGGGGTCAATCAGCCCCAGCATTTT. As protein: CASSVGVGVNQPQHF.

This rearrangement joins TRBV7-8 to TRBJ1-1; possible D gene TRBD1, 6 bases. The ends were cut back, 5 bases at V and 2 bases at J, with 12 bases in the middle. In germline, CDR1 is SGHVS, CDR2 FQNEAQ. This CDR3 has 14 amino acids. The CDR3 nucleotides are TGTGCCAGCAGCCCAACAGGGTCCAACACTGAAGCTTTCTTT. This gives the protein CASSPTGSNTEAFF.

This clone appeared once. V and J are TRBV4-2 and TRBJ2-7; TRBD2 matches at 9 bases. V lost 3 bases to trimming and J lost 2 bases; unmatched junction nucleotides: 14. CDR3 length equals 18 residues. Germline values: CDR1 LGHNA, CDR2 YNFKEQ. CDR3 coding DNA: TGTGCCAGCAGCCATCTCGGTGCGGGAGGGCGGTCAACCTACGAGCAGTACTTC. It encodes CASSHLGAGGRSTYEQYF.

This chain connects TRBV14 to TRBJ2-5, with 8 bases aligning to TRBD2. Germline V CDR1 and CDR2: SGHDN, FVKESK. V lost 4 bases and J lost 7; bases outside the gene matches: 14. The CDR3 length is 16 residues. In nucleotides, the CDR3 is TGTGCCAGCAGCCTCTTTACGGGAGGGCCGATGGCGACCCAGTACTTC. Translated: CASSLFTGGPMATQYF.

This clone was observed a handful of times. The genes are TRBV25-1 and TRBJ1-1; unclear D gene. V lost 5 bases and J lost 4, with 14 bases in between. CDR3 size: 14 residues. Germline assignment: CDR1 MGHDK and CDR2 SYGVNS. In nucleotides, the CDR3 is TGTGCCAGCAGTAAAGGTCGGGCTGGCACTGAAGCTTTCTTT. Its protein product is CASSKGRAGTEAFF.

In this sample, this clone turned up a few times. The V call is TRBV18, the J call TRBJ2-7, with D perhaps TRBD1 (5 bases). V was cut by 3 bases and J by 5 bases, with 11 bases left in between. CDR3 length: 13 residues. Germline assignment: CDR1 KGHSH and CDR2 LQKENI. The CDR3 spells CASSPNQGNEQYV. The CDR3 DNA sequence: TGTGCCAGCTCACCTAACCAGGGAAACGAGCAGTACGTC.

The chain is built from TRBV28 and TRBJ2-1, with a possible D match to TRBD1 (6 bases). Germline V gives CDR1 MDHEN, CDR2 SYDVKM. The CDR3 is 15 residues long. Trimming left V 5 bases short and J 2 bases short, with 13 bases between. This CDR3 is CASSDGQMTYNEQFF. CDR3 coding DNA: TGTGCCAGCAGTGACGGACAGATGACCTACAATGAGCAGTTCTTC.

This clone was recorded once. This rearrangement joins TRBV6-5 to TRBJ1-2; D remains unclear. The CDR3 covers 15 residues. V shed 0 bases and J shed 1 base, with 9 bases lying between them. Germline values: CDR1 MNHEY, CDR2 SVGAGI. The CDR3 region is CASSYSRVGNYGYTF. In DNA form, the CDR3 reads TGTGCCAGCAGTTACTCTAGAGTAGGTAACTATGGCTACACCTTC.